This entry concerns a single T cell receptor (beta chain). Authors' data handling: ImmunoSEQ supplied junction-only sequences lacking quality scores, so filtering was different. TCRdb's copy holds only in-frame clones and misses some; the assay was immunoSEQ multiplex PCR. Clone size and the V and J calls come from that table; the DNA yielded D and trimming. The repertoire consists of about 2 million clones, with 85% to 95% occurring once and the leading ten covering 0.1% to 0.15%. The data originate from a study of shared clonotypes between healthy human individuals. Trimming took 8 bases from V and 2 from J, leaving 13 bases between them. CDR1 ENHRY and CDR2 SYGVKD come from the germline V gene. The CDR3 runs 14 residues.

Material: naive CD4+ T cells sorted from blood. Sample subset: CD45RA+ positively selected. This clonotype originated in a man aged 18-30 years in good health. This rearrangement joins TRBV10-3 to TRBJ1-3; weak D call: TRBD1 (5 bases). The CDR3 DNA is TGTGCCATCGGTAATTGGGGCCCTGGAAACACCATATATTTT. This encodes CAIGNWGPGNTIYF.